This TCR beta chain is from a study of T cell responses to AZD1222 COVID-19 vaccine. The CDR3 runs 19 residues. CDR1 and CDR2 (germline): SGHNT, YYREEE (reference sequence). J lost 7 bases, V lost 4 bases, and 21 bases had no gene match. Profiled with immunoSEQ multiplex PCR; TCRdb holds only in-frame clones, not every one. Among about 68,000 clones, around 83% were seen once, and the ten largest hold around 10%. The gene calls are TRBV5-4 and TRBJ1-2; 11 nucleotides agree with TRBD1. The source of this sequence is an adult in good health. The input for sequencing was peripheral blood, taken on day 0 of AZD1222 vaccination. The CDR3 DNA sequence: TGTGCCAGCAGCCCGGGACAGGGGGTTGGCGTTGGGAAGCTAGGTGGCTACACCTTC. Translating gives CASSPGQGVGVGKLGGYTF. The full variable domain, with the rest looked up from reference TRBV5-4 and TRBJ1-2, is ETGVTQSPTHLIKTRGQQVTLRCSSQSGHNTVSWYQQALGQGPQFIFQYYREEENGRGNFPPRFSGLQFPNYSSELNVNALELDDSALYLCASSPGQGVGVGKLGGYTFGSGTRLTVV.